The rows below give T cell receptor beta chains drawn from one sample of a study of blood T cell repertoires in COVID-19. Some clones are missing from TCRdb's copy, which holds only in-frame ones; the method was immunoSEQ multiplex PCR. The sample shows some 120,000 clones, less than 90% of them seen only once. The sample taken for sequencing was PBMCs or T cells enriched from blood (not recorded which). The receptor set was obtained from a man aged 25-45 years who had recovered from COVID-19. The CDR3 runs from the conserved cysteine through the conserved F or W. The D gene is left open where the match is weak. Clone size appears in some rows only: once, few, many, or a class for an expanded clone.

D	size	J	V	DNA	CDR3
NA	NA	TRBJ1-2	TRBV27	TGTGCCAGCAGTCGGCAGGGTCGAAACTATGGCTACACCTTC	CASSRQGRNYGYTF
TRBD1	NA	TRBJ1-5	TRBV7-2	TGTGCCAGCAGCCCGGGACAGGCCAATCAGCCCCAGCATTTT	CASSPGQANQPQHF
TRBD1	few	TRBJ2-3	TRBV5-4	TGTGCCAGCAGCTCCGGACAGGGAGCAGATACGCAGTATTTT	CASSSGQGADTQYF
TRBD1	once	TRBJ2-1	TRBV27	TGTGCCAGCAGTTTGACAGGGGCGCGCAATGAGCAGTTCTTC	CASSLTGARNEQFF
NA	NA	TRBJ1-2	TRBV6-1	TGTGCCAGCAGTGAACCCCTCTCCGGCTACACCTTC	CASSEPLSGYTF
NA	NA	TRBJ2-7	TRBV5-6	TGTGCCAGCAGCCAAACAGGGACCTCCTACGAGCAGTACTTC	CASSQTGTSYEQYF
NA	few	TRBJ1-5	TRBV30	TGTGCCTGGAGTGCTGGGGGCCTGGGCAATCAGCCCCAGCATTTT	CAWSAGGLGNQPQHF
TRBD1	NA	TRBJ2-2	TRBV10-2	TGCGCCAGCCGTCAAGGACAGGGTTTTACCGGGGAGCTGTTTTTT	CASRQGQGFTGELFF
TRBD2	NA	TRBJ2-1	TRBV15	TGTGCCACCAGCAGGGTTCGGCTAGCGGGGACCACAAGAATCAATGAGCAGTTCTTC	CATSRVRLAGTTRINEQFF
NA	NA	TRBJ1-1	TRBV5-6	TGTGCCAGCAGCTTGGCCTGGGGGCTAAATGAAGCTTTCTTT	CASSLAWGLNEAFF
TRBD1	NA	TRBJ1-1	TRBV5-1	TGCGCCAGCAGCTTAACAGGGGGGAACACTGAAGCTTTCTTT	CASSLTGGNTEAFF
TRBD1	NA	TRBJ1-2	TRBV30	TGTGCCTGGGACACCGGGACAGGGGGCATTTTTTCTTCCTACACCTTC	CAWDTGTGGIFSSYTF
NA	NA	TRBJ1-2	TRBV9	TGTGCCAGCAGCGTAGAGGGGGACTATGGCTACACCTTC	CASSVEGDYGYTF
NA	few	TRBJ2-7	TRBV6-5	TGTGCCAGCAGCCCCGCCCAGTCCTACGAGCAGTACTTC	CASSPAQSYEQYF
TRBD1	few	TRBJ2-2	TRBV2	TGTGCCAGCAAGCCGACAGGGACCGGGGAGCTGTTTTTT	CASKPTGTGELFF
TRBD1	NA	TRBJ1-5	TRBV10-2	TGCGCCAGCAGTGAGTTGGGACAGGGTATTTCTTATAGCAATCAGCCCCAGCATTTT	CASSELGQGISYSNQPQHF
TRBD1	NA	TRBJ1-2	TRBV19	TGTGCCAGTAGTATAACAGGGGGCCTGCACTATGGCTACACCTTC	CASSITGGLHYGYTF
TRBD2	NA	TRBJ2-1	TRBV12-3/TRBV12-4	TGTGCCAGTAGCGGGGGTCTCAATGAGCAGTTCTTC	CASSGGLNEQFF
NA	NA	TRBJ1-4	TRBV3-1/TRBV3-2	TGTGCCAGCAGCGCGGCTAATGAAAAACTGTTTTTT	CASSAANEKLFF
NA	NA	TRBJ1-1	TRBV29-1	TGCAGCGTTGATAGAGGGGGTGGTCCTGAAGCTTTCTTT	CSVDRGGGPEAFF
NA	NA	TRBJ2-7	TRBV6-1	TGTGCCAGCAGTGAAGGATCACAGGGTAACGAGCAGTACTTC	CASSEGSQGNEQYF
NA	NA	TRBJ2-5	TRBV6-5	TGTGCCAGCAGTTACGTGGGGGGGCCGCAAGAGACCCAGTACTTC	CASSYVGGPQETQYF
TRBD1	NA	TRBJ2-1	TRBV24-1	TGTGCCACCAGTATAGCGGCCAGGGGGCGGGATGAGCAGTTCTTC	CATSIAARGRDEQFF
TRBD2	few	TRBJ2-1	TRBV10-2	TGCGCCAGCGGGGACCTAGCGGGAGATGATGAGCAGTTCTTC	CASGDLAGDDEQFF
NA	NA	TRBJ1-2	TRBV5-4	TGTGCCAGCAGCTTGCCCGAGAACTATGGCTACACCTTC	CASSLPENYGYTF
NA	NA	TRBJ1-6	TRBV6-5	TGTGCCAGCACCCCCGGACAGCCCAATTCACCCCTCCACTTT	CASTPGQPNSPLHF
TRBD1	NA	TRBJ2-5	TRBV7-9	TGTGCCAGCAGCTTAGGCCTCGGGACAGGGGTGTCAGAGACCCAGTACTTC	CASSLGLGTGVSETQYF
NA	NA	TRBJ2-7	TRBV6-5	TGTGCCAGCAGCCATCCGGGCGGGGGCCGGGACGAGCAGTACTTC	CASSHPGGGRDEQYF
NA	NA	TRBJ1-2	TRBV29-1	TGCAGCACGACGGGGGATGGCTACACCTTC	CSTTGDGYTF
TRBD1	NA	TRBJ2-2	TRBV11-1	TGTGCCAGCAGCTTCGGGACAGGGGGGGTCGGGGAGCTGTTTTTT	CASSFGTGGVGELFF
NA	NA	TRBJ2-3	TRBV27	TGTGCCAGCAGTTCCCTAGCAGATACGCAGTATTTT	CASSSLADTQYF
TRBD2	NA	TRBJ2-1	TRBV6-5	TGTGCCAGCAGGCGGGGGAATTACAATGAGCAGTTCTTC	CASRRGNYNEQFF
NA	NA	TRBJ1-2	TRBV10-3	TGTGCCATCAGTGAGGTGGGGAGGATAGGCTACACCTTC	CAISEVGRIGYTF
TRBD2	NA	TRBJ2-3	TRBV5-4	TGTGCCAGCAGCTTTGCAGGACTAGCGAGAGGCACAGATACGCAGTATTTT	CASSFAGLARGTDTQYF
NA	NA	TRBJ2-7	TRBV19	TGTGCCAGTAGTTCTACTAGTCCAAGCTACGAGCAGTACTTC	CASSSTSPSYEQYF
NA	NA	TRBJ1-2	TRBV18	TGTGCCAGCTCACCATCTACGGAGAACTATGGCTACACCTTC	CASSPSTENYGYTF
NA	NA	TRBJ1-2	TRBV5-5	TGTGCCAGCAGCCCGGACACTAACTATGGCTACACCTTC	CASSPDTNYGYTF
TRBD1	NA	TRBJ1-2	TRBV27	TGTGCCAGCACCGGGACAGGGGGATACGGCTACACCTTC	CASTGTGGYGYTF
NA	once	TRBJ1-1	TRBV2	TGTGCCAGCAGTGTCCCCGTCACTGAAGCTTTCTTT	CASSVPVTEAFF
NA	NA	TRBJ1-6	TRBV2	TGTGCCAGCAGTGATAGTATCGGACAACCTAATTCACCCCTCCACTTT	CASSDSIGQPNSPLHF
NA	NA	TRBJ1-5	TRBV30	TGTGCCTGGAGTGATCGGGATCAGCCCCAGCATTTT	CAWSDRDQPQHF
NA	NA	TRBJ2-7	TRBV18	TGTGCCAGCTCACCAGGAGACGGGTACGAGCAGTACTTC	CASSPGDGYEQYF
NA	NA	TRBJ1-1	TRBV4-2	TGTGCCAGCAGCCAAGAAGGGACAATCACTGAAGCTTTCTTT	CASSQEGTITEAFF
TRBD1	NA	TRBJ1-6	TRBV6-5	TGTGCCAGCAGATTAGGACAGGGTTATAATTCACCCCTCCACTTT	CASRLGQGYNSPLHF
NA	NA	TRBJ1-1	TRBV5-4	TGTGCCAGCAGCACCCCGTTACAGAGAATGAACACTGAAGCTTTCTTT	CASSTPLQRMNTEAFF
NA	NA	TRBJ2-7	TRBV14	TGTGCCAGCAGCCAAGGTCCTAAGAGCTCCTACGAGCAGTACTTC	CASSQGPKSSYEQYF
NA	NA	TRBJ1-5	TRBV6-5	TGTGCCAGCAGTTCACAGAACAGCAATCAGCCCCAGCATTTT	CASSSQNSNQPQHF
TRBD2	NA	TRBJ2-3	TRBV11-3	TGTGCCAGCAGCCCAGGGACTAGCGGGGGGTTAGATACGCAGTATTTT	CASSPGTSGGLDTQYF
NA	NA	TRBJ2-3	TRBV6-5	TGTGCCAGCAGTTACTCGGCGGAACACCACACAGATACGCAGTATTTT	CASSYSAEHHTDTQYF
TRBD2	NA	TRBJ2-1	TRBV11-2	TGTGCCAGCAGCCCTTTGGGAGGGAGGACCTACAATGAGCAGTTCTTC	CASSPLGGRTYNEQFF
NA	NA	TRBJ2-2	TRBV27	TGTGCCAGCAGGCGAACAGGGAACACCGGGGAGCTGTTTTTT	CASRRTGNTGELFF
NA	NA	TRBJ1-5	TRBV4-1	TGCGCCAGCAGCCAGACCCGCGGACAACCCCAGCATTTT	CASSQTRGQPQHF
TRBD1	NA	TRBJ1-1	TRBV29-1	TGCAGCGTTGAGAGGGACAGGGGAAGAACTGAAGCTTTCTTT	CSVERDRGRTEAFF